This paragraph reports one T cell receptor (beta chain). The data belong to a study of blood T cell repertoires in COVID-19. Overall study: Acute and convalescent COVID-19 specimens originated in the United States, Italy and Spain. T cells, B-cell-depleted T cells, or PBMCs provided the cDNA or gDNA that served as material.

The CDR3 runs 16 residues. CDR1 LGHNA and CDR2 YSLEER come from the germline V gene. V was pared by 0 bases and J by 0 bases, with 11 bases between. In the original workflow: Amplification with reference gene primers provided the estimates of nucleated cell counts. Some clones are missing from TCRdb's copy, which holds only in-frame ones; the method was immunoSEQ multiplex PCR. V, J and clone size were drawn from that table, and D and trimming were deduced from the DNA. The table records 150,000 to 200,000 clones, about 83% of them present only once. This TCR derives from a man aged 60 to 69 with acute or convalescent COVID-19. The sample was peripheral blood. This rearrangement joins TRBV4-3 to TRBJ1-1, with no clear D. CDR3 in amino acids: CASSQDWAGMNTEAFF. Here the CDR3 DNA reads TGCGCCAGCAGCCAAGATTGGGCGGGGATGAACACTGAAGCTTTCTTT.